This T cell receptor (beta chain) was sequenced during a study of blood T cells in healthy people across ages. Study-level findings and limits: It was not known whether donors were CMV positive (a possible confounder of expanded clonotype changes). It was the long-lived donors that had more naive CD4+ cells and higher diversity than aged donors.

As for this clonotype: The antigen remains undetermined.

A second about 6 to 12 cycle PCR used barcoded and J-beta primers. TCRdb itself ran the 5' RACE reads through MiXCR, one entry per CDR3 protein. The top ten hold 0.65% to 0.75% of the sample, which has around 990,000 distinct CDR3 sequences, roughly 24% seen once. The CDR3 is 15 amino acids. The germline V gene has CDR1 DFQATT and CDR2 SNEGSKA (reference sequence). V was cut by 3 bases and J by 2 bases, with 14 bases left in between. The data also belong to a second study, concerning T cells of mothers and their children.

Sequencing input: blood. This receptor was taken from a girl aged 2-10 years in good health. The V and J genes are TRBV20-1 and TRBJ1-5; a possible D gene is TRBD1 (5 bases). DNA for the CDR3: TGCAGTGCTAGCGAAGACAGATTCGGCAATCAGCCCCAGCATTTT. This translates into CSASEDRFGNQPQHF.